Detailed here is one T cell receptor beta chain. Antigen unknown. Germline is not matched at one junction end, which may reflect a read error. The data belong to a study of blood T cells in healthy people across ages. The CDR3 length is 14 residues. The germline V gene has CDR1 MNHEY and CDR2 SVGAGI. Study-wide results and caveats: With naive T cell percentage, TCR beta diversity showed a strong correlation.

Sample-barcoded 5' priming and a J-beta primer mix drove a second PCR of roughly 7 to 11 cycles. Using its own MiXCR run on the 5' RACE reads, TCRdb lists one record per CDR3 protein. The profile shows 1.5 million to 2 million distinct CDR3 sequences, 49% of them singletons. Material: blood. The chain employs TRBV6-5 and TRBJ1-2; possibly TRBD1 for D (6 bases). This receptor was identified in a middle-aged woman in good health. This chain's CDR3 is CASSYKQGDYGYTF. CDR3 sequence (DNA): TGCGCCAGCAGTTACAAACAGGGAGACTATGGCTACACCTTC.